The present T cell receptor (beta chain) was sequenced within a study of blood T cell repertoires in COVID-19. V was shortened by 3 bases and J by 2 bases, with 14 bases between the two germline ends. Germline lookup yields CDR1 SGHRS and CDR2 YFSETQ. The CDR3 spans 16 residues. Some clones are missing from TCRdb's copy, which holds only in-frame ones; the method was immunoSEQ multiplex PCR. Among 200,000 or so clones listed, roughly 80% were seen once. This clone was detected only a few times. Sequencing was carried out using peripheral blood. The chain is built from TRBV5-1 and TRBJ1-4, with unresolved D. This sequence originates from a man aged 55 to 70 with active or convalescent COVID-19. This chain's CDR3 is CASSSGISRTNEKLFF. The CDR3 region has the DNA TGCGCCAGCAGCTCCGGGATCAGTCGGACTAATGAAAAACTGTTTTTT.